This T cell receptor (beta chain) was captured by sequencing in a study of cytomegalovirus exposure and HLA in healthy donors. Trimming took off 0 bases at V and 1 base at J, with 9 bases between the two ends. In germline, CDR1 is LNHNV, CDR2 YYDKDF (reference sequence). CDR3 length: 15 amino acids. For this clone: Its specificity is not known.

Clones were read by immunoSEQ multiplex PCR, and TCRdb kept only the in-frame ones, dropping some. The data show under 200,000 clones, around 96% seen once. The study, taken as a whole, reports: The investigators catalogued 150 or so TCR beta chains as cytomegalovirus-associated. Rarity marked most TCR sequences, yet some public TCRs occurred in many donors. Cytomegalovirus status was reportedly diagnosed by the classifier with high sensitivity and specificity.

The sequence came from a woman between 18 and 29 years old in good health and CMV-seronegative. The chain uses TRBV15 and TRBJ1-1, with TRBD1 as a possible D gene (5 bases). The sequenced material came from PBMCs. The CDR3 coding sequence is TGTGCCACCAGCAGAGATGGGGGGAGGAACACTGAAGCTTTCTTT. Protein: CATSRDGGRNTEAFF.